This T cell receptor beta chain was obtained from a study of blood T cell repertoires in COVID-19. How the authors handled the data: Reference gene primer amplification gave estimated nucleated cell counts. Sequencing used immunoSEQ multiplex PCR; TCRdb keeps in-frame clones, though not all of them. That table is the source of V, J and clone size, and D and trimming were worked out from the DNA. This repertoire shows about 190,000 clones, nearly 90% found once; its top ten account for approximately 0.62%. This clone was seen once. The V and J ends lost 7 bases and 7 bases respectively, with 16 bases between them. The germline CDR1 and CDR2 sequences are SQVTM and ANQGSEA. The CDR3 has 13 amino acids.

Sequences were obtained from peripheral blood. The chain employs TRBV29-1 and TRBJ1-4; D may be TRBD1 (6 bases). This receptor was taken from a man aged 45-60 years with acute or convalescent COVID-19. The CDR3 DNA reads as TGCAGCGCACGGACAGCTTTCGGTGAAAAACTGTTTTTT. As protein: CSARTAFGEKLFF.